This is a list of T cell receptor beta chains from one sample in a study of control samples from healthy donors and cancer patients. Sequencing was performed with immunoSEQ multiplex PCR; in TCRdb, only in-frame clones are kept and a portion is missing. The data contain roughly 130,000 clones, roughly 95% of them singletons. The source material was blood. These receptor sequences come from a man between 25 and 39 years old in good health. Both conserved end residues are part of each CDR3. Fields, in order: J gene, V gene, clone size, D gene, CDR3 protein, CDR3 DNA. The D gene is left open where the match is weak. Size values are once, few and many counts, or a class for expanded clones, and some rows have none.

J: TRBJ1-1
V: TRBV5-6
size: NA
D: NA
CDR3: CASSLNRGTAFF
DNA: TGTGCCAGCAGCTTAAATCGAGGCACAGCTTTCTTT

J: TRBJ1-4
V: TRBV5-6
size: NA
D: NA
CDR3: CASSFGVGDEKLFF
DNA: TGTGCCAGCAGCTTCGGGGTCGGGGACGAAAAACTGTTTTTT

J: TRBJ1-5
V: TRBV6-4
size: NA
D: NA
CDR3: CASSDSRRPLQPQHF
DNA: TGTGCCAGCAGTGACTCTAGGAGACCCCTTCAGCCCCAGCATTTT

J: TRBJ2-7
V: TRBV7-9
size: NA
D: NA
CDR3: CASSPTPKAYEQYF
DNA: TGTGCCAGCAGTCCCACCCCTAAGGCCTACGAGCAGTACTTC

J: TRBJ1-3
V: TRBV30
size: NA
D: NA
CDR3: CAWRNRNTIYF
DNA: TGTGCCTGGAGAAATAGAAACACCATATATTTT

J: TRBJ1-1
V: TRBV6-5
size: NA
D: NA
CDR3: CASSTPGGWGEAFF
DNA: TGTGCCAGCAGTACCCCCGGGGGGTGGGGTGAAGCTTTCTTT

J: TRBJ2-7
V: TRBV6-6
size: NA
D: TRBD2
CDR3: CASRGTSGEGEQYF
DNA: TGTGCCAGCAGAGGGACTAGCGGGGAGGGCGAGCAGTACTTC

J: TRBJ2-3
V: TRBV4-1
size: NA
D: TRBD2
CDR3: CASSREGEVKYF
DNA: TGCGCCAGCAGCAGGGAGGGAGAGGTGAAGTATTTT

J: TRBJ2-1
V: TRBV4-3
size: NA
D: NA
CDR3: CASSPDTAYNEQFF
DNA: TGCGCCAGCAGCCCTGACACGGCCTACAATGAGCAGTTCTTC

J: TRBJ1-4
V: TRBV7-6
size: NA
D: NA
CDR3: CASSLEGGEKLFF
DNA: TGTGCCAGCAGCTTGGAGGGGGGTGAAAAACTGTTTTTT

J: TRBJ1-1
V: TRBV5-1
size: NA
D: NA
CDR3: CASSLAQPMNTEAFF
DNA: TGCGCCAGCAGCTTGGCTCAGCCTATGAACACTGAAGCTTTCTTT

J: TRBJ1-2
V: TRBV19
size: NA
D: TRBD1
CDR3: CASRRTGEPNYGYTF
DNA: TGTGCCAGTAGGAGGACAGGGGAACCTAACTATGGCTACACCTTC

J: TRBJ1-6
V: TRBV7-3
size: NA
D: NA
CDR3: CASSSTPTGPTNSPLHF
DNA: TGTGCCAGCAGCTCGACCCCAACCGGGCCGACTAATTCACCCCTCCACTTT

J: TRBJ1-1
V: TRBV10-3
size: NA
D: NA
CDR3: CAIRTGMNTEAFF
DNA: TGTGCCATCAGAACAGGGATGAACACTGAAGCTTTCTTT

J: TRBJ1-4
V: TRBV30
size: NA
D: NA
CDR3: CAWTHRPNEKLFF
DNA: TGTGCCTGGACTCATAGACCGAATGAAAAACTGTTTTTT

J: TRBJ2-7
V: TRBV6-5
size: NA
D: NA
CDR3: CASSLWVESYEQYF
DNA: TGTGCCAGCAGTCTCTGGGTGGAGTCCTACGAGCAGTACTTC

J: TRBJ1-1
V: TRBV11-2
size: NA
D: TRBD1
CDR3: CASSFQGAMYAFF
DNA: TGTGCCAGCAGCTTCCAGGGGGCAATGTATGCTTTCTTT

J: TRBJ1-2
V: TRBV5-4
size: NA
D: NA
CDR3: CASSVDRGYGYTF
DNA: TGTGCCAGCAGCGTGGACAGAGGCTATGGCTACACCTTC

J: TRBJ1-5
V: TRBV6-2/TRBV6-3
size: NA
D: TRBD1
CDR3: CASSYRQGRNQPQHF
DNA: TGTGCCAGCAGTTACCGACAGGGGCGCAATCAGCCCCAGCATTTT

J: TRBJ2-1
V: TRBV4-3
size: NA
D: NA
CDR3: CASSHRNNEQFF
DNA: TGCGCCAGCAGCCACAGGAACAATGAGCAGTTCTTC

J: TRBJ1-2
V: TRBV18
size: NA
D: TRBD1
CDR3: CASSTYRGGYGYTF
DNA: TGTGCCAGCTCAACGTACAGGGGGGGATATGGCTACACCTTC

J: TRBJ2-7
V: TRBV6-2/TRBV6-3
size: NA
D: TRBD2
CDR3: CASSDSPGLVYEQYF
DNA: TGTGCCAGCAGTGACTCGCCGGGACTAGTTTACGAGCAGTACTTC

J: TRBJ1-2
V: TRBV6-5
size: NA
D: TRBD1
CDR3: CASSYETGDIYGYTF
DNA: TGTGCCAGCAGTTACGAGACAGGGGATATCTATGGCTACACCTTC

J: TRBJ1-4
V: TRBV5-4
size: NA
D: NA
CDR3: CASSRAGRSNEKLFF
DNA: TGTGCCAGCAGTCGAGCCGGACGGAGCAATGAAAAACTGTTTTTT

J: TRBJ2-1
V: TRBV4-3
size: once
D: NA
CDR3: CASSQDWDRQGKLNEQFF
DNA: TGCGCCAGCAGCCAAGATTGGGATCGGCAGGGCAAACTAAATGAGCAGTTCTTC

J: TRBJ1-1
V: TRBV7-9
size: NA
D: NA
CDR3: CASSLGVRAGEAFF
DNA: TGTGCCAGCAGCTTGGGGGTGAGGGCGGGTGAAGCTTTCTTT

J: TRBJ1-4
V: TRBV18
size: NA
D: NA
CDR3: CASNRQENEKLFF
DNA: TGTGCCAGCAACAGACAGGAAAATGAAAAACTGTTTTTT

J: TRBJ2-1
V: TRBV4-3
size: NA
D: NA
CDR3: CASSQDLGGAGNEQFF
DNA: TGCGCCAGCAGCCAAGATCTTGGGGGTGCTGGCAATGAGCAGTTCTTC

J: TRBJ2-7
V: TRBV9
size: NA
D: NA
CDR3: CASSVAGPSYEQYF
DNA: TGTGCCAGCAGCGTCGCGGGCCCCTCCTACGAGCAGTACTTC

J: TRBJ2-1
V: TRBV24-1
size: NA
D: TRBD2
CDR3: CATSDLPGTSGGAYNEQFF
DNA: TGTGCCACCAGTGATTTGCCTGGGACTAGCGGGGGGGCCTACAATGAGCAGTTCTTC